Here is one T cell receptor (beta chain) with its context. The antigen remains undetermined. This entry comes from a study of shared clonotypes between healthy human individuals. Study conclusions and caveats: Sampling used blood alone; tissue repertoires probably differ. Generally, estimated richness proved larger in naive subsets than it did in memory subsets.

Trimming removed 5 bases at V and 5 bases at J, with 15 bases between. Germline CDR1 and CDR2: LNHDA and SQIVND (reference sequence). This CDR3 region has 14 residues. The protocol was immunoSEQ multiplex PCR, while the TCRdb copy is restricted to in-frame clones and leaves out a portion. The table includes some 2 million clones, over 85% detected once. All participating donors were Caucasian adults from Nashville, Tennessee. The chain couples TRBV19 to TRBJ1-1; D possibly corresponds to TRBD1 (5 bases). The receptor's source is a man between 18 and 29 years old in good health. Sequences were obtained from naive CD4+ T cells sorted from blood. Noted subset: CD45RA+ positively selected. The CDR3 sequence is CASSPGQGWTEAFF. The CDR3 DNA follows: TGTGCCAGTAGTCCAGGTCAGGGATGGACTGAAGCTTTCTTT.